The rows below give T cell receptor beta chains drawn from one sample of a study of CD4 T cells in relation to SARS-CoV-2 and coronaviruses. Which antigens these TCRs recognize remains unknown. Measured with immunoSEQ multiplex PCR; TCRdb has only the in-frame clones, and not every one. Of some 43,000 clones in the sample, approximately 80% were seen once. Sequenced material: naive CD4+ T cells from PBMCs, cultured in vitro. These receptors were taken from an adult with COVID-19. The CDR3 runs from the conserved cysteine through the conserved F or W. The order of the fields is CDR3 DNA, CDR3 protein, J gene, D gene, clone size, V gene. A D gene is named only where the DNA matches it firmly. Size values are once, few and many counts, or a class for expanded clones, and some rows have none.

DNA: TGTGCCTGGAGTGTTAGGAATGAGCAGTTCTTC; CDR3: CAWSVRNEQFF; J: TRBJ2-1; D: .; size: .; V: TRBV30
DNA: TGTGCCAGCAGCTTCGTTGCAGGAGCACAAGAGACCCAGTACTTC; CDR3: CASSFVAGAQETQYF; J: TRBJ2-5; D: .; size: .; V: TRBV11-2
DNA: TGTGCCATCAGTGACGGACAGGGAGGTTTTCGGGAGACCCAGTACTTC; CDR3: CAISDGQGGFRETQYF; J: TRBJ2-5; D: TRBD1; size: .; V: TRBV10-3
DNA: TGTGCCAGCAGTTACTCCCAGACAGGGGTGGATGAGCAGTTCTTC; CDR3: CASSYSQTGVDEQFF; J: TRBJ2-1; D: TRBD1; size: .; V: TRBV6-6
DNA: TGTGCCAGCAGCCTGCGCATCGGACTAGAGCGGGCGACCCCCTACGAGCAGTACTTC; CDR3: CASSLRIGLERATPYEQYF; J: TRBJ2-7; D: TRBD2; size: .; V: TRBV7-8
DNA: TGTGCCAGTACCCAATCAGACAGTTCTGGCTACACCTTC; CDR3: CASTQSDSSGYTF; J: TRBJ1-2; D: .; size: .; V: TRBV19
DNA: TGTGCCAGCTCCCTTCTAGCGTCCACCTACAATGAGCAGTTCTTC; CDR3: CASSLLASTYNEQFF; J: TRBJ2-1; D: .; size: .; V: TRBV18
DNA: TGTGCCAGCAGCTTAGTTGGCATAGCGGGATCTGAGACCCAGTACTTC; CDR3: CASSLVGIAGSETQYF; J: TRBJ2-5; D: TRBD2; size: .; V: TRBV7-2
DNA: TGCGCCAGCAGCCAAGATCTTGCGGGGGCGTATGGCTACACCTTC; CDR3: CASSQDLAGAYGYTF; J: TRBJ1-2; D: .; size: .; V: TRBV4-3
DNA: TGCGCCAGCAGCTCGATGACCGGGACTAGCGGCACAGATACGCAGTATTTT; CDR3: CASSSMTGTSGTDTQYF; J: TRBJ2-3; D: TRBD2; size: .; V: TRBV5-1
DNA: TGTGCCAGTAGTACAACCAGAGAGGACACCATATATTTT; CDR3: CASSTTREDTIYF; J: TRBJ1-3; D: .; size: .; V: TRBV19
DNA: TGTGCCAGCAGTCGGTTTTCGACAGCCTACGAGCAGTACTTC; CDR3: CASSRFSTAYEQYF; J: TRBJ2-7; D: .; size: .; V: TRBV2
DNA: TGTGCCAGCAGTTTCGGGACAGGGGGGACCGGGGAGCTGTTTTTT; CDR3: CASSFGTGGTGELFF; J: TRBJ2-2; D: TRBD1; size: .; V: TRBV6-5
DNA: TGTGCCAGCAGCGTAAGGGGTATGGGGGCTCAGGGTTACAATGAGCAGTTCTTC; CDR3: CASSVRGMGAQGYNEQFF; J: TRBJ2-1; D: .; size: .; V: TRBV9
DNA: TGCAGCGTTGGGGCATCAGCGGGAGACAATGAGCAGTTCTTC; CDR3: CSVGASAGDNEQFF; J: TRBJ2-1; D: TRBD2; size: .; V: TRBV29-1
DNA: TGCGCCAGCAGCTTTCTAACAGGGGGCGCTTACGAGCAGTACTTC; CDR3: CASSFLTGGAYEQYF; J: TRBJ2-7; D: TRBD1; size: .; V: TRBV5-1
DNA: TGTGCCAGCAGCGACAGCACGGGTTATTCACCCCTCCACTTT; CDR3: CASSDSTGYSPLHF; J: TRBJ1-6; D: .; size: .; V: TRBV28
DNA: TGCAGTGCTCGGCTCTCTTACGAGCAGTACTTC; CDR3: CSARLSYEQYF; J: TRBJ2-7; D: .; size: once; V: TRBV20-1
DNA: TGTGCCAGCAGTGAAACAGGGGGCGAAGCTTTCTTT; CDR3: CASSETGGEAFF; J: TRBJ1-1; D: TRBD1; size: .; V: TRBV6-1
DNA: TGTGCCATCAGTGGGCAGCCAAATTCACCCCTCCACTTT; CDR3: CAISGQPNSPLHF; J: TRBJ1-6; D: .; size: .; V: TRBV10-3
DNA: TGTGCCAGCAGCTCCCTAGCGGGAGCCTCGAACACCGGGGAGCTGTTTTTT; CDR3: CASSSLAGASNTGELFF; J: TRBJ2-2; D: TRBD2; size: .; V: TRBV7-8
DNA: TGTGCCTGGAGTCGTAGCGGGAGGCCCACAGATACGCAGTATTTT; CDR3: CAWSRSGRPTDTQYF; J: TRBJ2-3; D: TRBD2; size: .; V: TRBV30
DNA: TGTGCCAGCAGCTTTTTGGGTCTTGGGCAGTCCTACGAGCAGTACTTC; CDR3: CASSFLGLGQSYEQYF; J: TRBJ2-7; D: .; size: .; V: TRBV7-6
DNA: TGTGCCAGCAGCTTGGCTAGCGGGCAAGAGACCCAGTACTTC; CDR3: CASSLASGQETQYF; J: TRBJ2-5; D: TRBD2; size: few; V: TRBV7-3
DNA: TGTGCCAGCAGCCGGTTATATAGGGGACAGGGAATCACAGATACGCAGTATTTT; CDR3: CASSRLYRGQGITDTQYF; J: TRBJ2-3; D: TRBD1; size: .; V: TRBV11-2
DNA: TGTGCCACCAGCAGAGAGCTGGGGTTGCCTAATGAAAAACTGTTTTTT; CDR3: CATSRELGLPNEKLFF; J: TRBJ1-4; D: .; size: .; V: TRBV15
DNA: TGTGCCATCAGCGAAGTAACGAACACCGGGGAGCTGTTTTTT; CDR3: CAISEVTNTGELFF; J: TRBJ2-2; D: .; size: few; V: TRBV10-3
DNA: TGCAGCGCAACCGGGACTAGCGGATCCTACGAGCAGTACTTC; CDR3: CSATGTSGSYEQYF; J: TRBJ2-7; D: TRBD2; size: .; V: TRBV29-1
DNA: TGCGCCAGCAGCCAAGACCCCGGAGTAGATTCACCCCTCCACTTT; CDR3: CASSQDPGVDSPLHF; J: TRBJ1-6; D: .; size: .; V: TRBV4-1
DNA: TGTGCCAGCGGTAGGAGGCCGGGCAATCAGCCCCAGCATTTT; CDR3: CASGRRPGNQPQHF; J: TRBJ1-5; D: .; size: .; V: TRBV2
DNA: TGTGCCATCAGTGGGGCTAGCTACGCCACAGATACGCAGTATTTT; CDR3: CAISGASYATDTQYF; J: TRBJ2-3; D: .; size: .; V: TRBV10-3
DNA: TGTGCCAGTAGTTCCCCATGGGGGCGAGAGACCCAGTACTTC; CDR3: CASSSPWGRETQYF; J: TRBJ2-5; D: .; size: once; V: TRBV19
DNA: TGCAGCGCTGGGACAGTTAATGAAAAACTGTTTTTT; CDR3: CSAGTVNEKLFF; J: TRBJ1-4; D: TRBD1; size: .; V: TRBV29-1
DNA: TGTGCCAGCAGACAACAGGGCGGACTGTTTTTT; CDR3: CASRQQGGLFF; J: TRBJ1-4; D: .; size: .; V: TRBV2
DNA: TGTGCCAGCAGCCCAGGGGGCGGGCTAGCGGGCATTCCGCTGTTTTTT; CDR3: CASSPGGGLAGIPLFF; J: TRBJ2-2; D: .; size: .; V: TRBV7-2
DNA: TGTGCCAGCAGTGATCAGGGCTACGAGCAGTACTTC; CDR3: CASSDQGYEQYF; J: TRBJ2-7; D: .; size: .; V: TRBV2
DNA: TGTGCCAGCAGCTTGTCCAGGGGTTTGGAGACCCAGTACTTC; CDR3: CASSLSRGLETQYF; J: TRBJ2-5; D: .; size: once; V: TRBV5-6
DNA: TGTGCCGCCTCCCTTGGTAGCGCCGGGGAGCTGTTTTTT; CDR3: CAASLGSAGELFF; J: TRBJ2-2; D: .; size: once; V: TRBV10-3
DNA: TGTGCCAGCAGTTTGGGTATAGCGGCTAGCACAGATACGCAGTATTTT; CDR3: CASSLGIAASTDTQYF; J: TRBJ2-3; D: .; size: .; V: TRBV28
DNA: TGCGCCAGCAGCTTTGGAGGGGGACAAGACTATGGCTACACCTTC; CDR3: CASSFGGGQDYGYTF; J: TRBJ1-2; D: .; size: once; V: TRBV5-1
DNA: TGTGCCAGCAGTTTATCAGGGGGCGAGGGGGGTCTCCTTCAGCCCCAGCATTTT; CDR3: CASSLSGGEGGLLQPQHF; J: TRBJ1-5; D: TRBD1; size: .; V: TRBV28
DNA: TGTGCCAGCAGCTCCTGGAGGGTGGCAGGGGCGCGGGTTCAAGAGACCCAGTACTTC; CDR3: CASSSWRVAGARVQETQYF; J: TRBJ2-5; D: .; size: .; V: TRBV7-8